This is a list of T cell receptor beta chains from one sample in a study of OX40 agonist ivuxolimab in advanced cancers. Sequenced by immunoSEQ multiplex PCR; TCRdb stores in-frame clones only, minus some. The sample carries just under 65,000 clones, more than 80% recorded once. The input for sequencing was CD4+ or CD8+ T cells sorted from blood, taken in a trial of the OX40 agonist ivuxolimab. The source of these receptors is an adult with an advanced solid tumor such as melanoma, head and neck, liver or kidney cancer. CDR3s include the opening cysteine and the closing phenylalanine or tryptophan. The D gene is left open where the match is weak. Size is omitted from some rows. Given values are once, few, many or a class for expanded clones.

clone_size j_call v_call d_call cdr3_aa cdr3_nt
NA TRBJ1-1 TRBV21-1 NA CASQTREGEAEAFF TGTGCCAGCCAAACTCGGGAGGGTGAGGCTGAAGCTTTCTTT
NA TRBJ2-5 TRBV19 TRBD2 CASSIGGREYQETQYF TGTGCCAGTAGTATAGGCGGGAGGGAGTACCAAGAGACCCAGTACTTC
once TRBJ2-3 TRBV29-1 TRBD2 CSGSGGTDTQYF TGCAGCGGTAGCGGGGGTACAGATACGCAGTATTTT
NA TRBJ1-4 TRBV28 NA CASSLFHLNEKLFF TGTGCCAGCAGTTTGTTCCACCTTAATGAAAAACTGTTTTTT
NA TRBJ2-2 TRBV5-1 NA CASSLDGNTGELFF TGCGCCAGCAGCTTGGACGGGAACACCGGGGAGCTGTTTTTT
NA TRBJ1-1 TRBV2 NA CASITQGGTEAFF TGTGCCAGCATTACACAAGGGGGAACTGAAGCTTTCTTT
NA TRBJ1-4 TRBV18 NA CASSPLQGTNEKLFF TGTGCCAGCTCACCACTCCAGGGAACTAATGAAAAACTGTTTTTT
NA TRBJ2-7 TRBV7-8 NA CASSLGGVGQYF TGTGCCAGCAGCTTAGGAGGAGTTGGGCAGTACTTC
NA TRBJ2-7 TRBV9 TRBD1 CASSGGQGMYEQYF TGTGCCAGCAGCGGGGGACAGGGGATGTACGAGCAGTACTTC
NA TRBJ1-3 TRBV28 TRBD1 CASRTQGAGNTIYF TGTGCCAGCAGAACACAGGGGGCTGGAAACACCATATATTTT
NA TRBJ2-7 TRBV30 TRBD2 CASSGTTPGEQYF TGTGCCTCCTCCGGGACTACTCCGGGGGAGCAGTACTTC
NA TRBJ2-1 TRBV6-5 NA CASSYYLDYNEQFF TGTGCCAGCAGTTACTACCTAGATTACAATGAGCAGTTCTTC
NA TRBJ2-1 TRBV30 TRBD1 CAWSRQGYNEQFF TGTGCCTGGAGTCGACAGGGATACAATGAGCAGTTCTTC
NA TRBJ1-6 TRBV28 NA CASSLLAGHSLHF TGTGCCAGCAGTTTATTGGCCGGGCACTCCCTCCACTTT
NA TRBJ1-4 TRBV5-5 TRBD1 CASSLVQGAFEKLFF TGTGCCAGCAGCTTGGTCCAGGGGGCATTTGAAAAACTGTTTTTT
once TRBJ2-7 TRBV6-5 TRBD2 CASSLSRGGRNEQYF TGTGCCAGCAGTCTCTCCCGGGGGGGGCGCAACGAGCAGTACTTC
NA TRBJ2-7 TRBV6-1 NA CASSAGVGIYEQYF TGTGCCAGCAGTGCCGGGGTTGGAATCTACGAGCAGTACTTC
NA TRBJ1-1 TRBV6-1 NA CASITNPQGYTEAFF TGTGCCAGCATAACCAATCCCCAGGGTTACACTGAAGCTTTCTTT
NA TRBJ2-7 TRBV7-6 NA CASSPKGPYEQYF TGTGCCAGCAGCCCCAAAGGTCCCTACGAGCAGTACTTC
NA TRBJ1-1 TRBV5-4 NA CASSLNTEAFF TGTGCCAGCAGCTTAAACACTGAAGCTTTCTTT
NA TRBJ2-7 TRBV5-1 TRBD1 CASSLQGNSYEQYF TGCGCCAGCAGCTTACAGGGGAACTCCTACGAGCAGTACTTC
large TRBJ1-1 TRBV30 NA CAGSLDRRTEAFF TGTGCCGGTTCGTTGGATCGTCGGACTGAAGCTTTCTTT
few TRBJ1-1 TRBV5-1 TRBD1 CASSLEGQGANTEAFF TGCGCCAGCAGCTTGGAAGGACAGGGGGCGAACACTGAAGCTTTCTTT
once TRBJ2-7 TRBV4-2 TRBD2 CASSRISGSSYEQYF TGTGCCAGCAGCCGGATTAGCGGGAGCTCCTACGAGCAGTACTTC
NA TRBJ2-3 TRBV30 NA CAYLWGVGTDTQYF TGTGCCTACTTATGGGGAGTGGGAACAGATACGCAGTATTTT
NA TRBJ2-1 TRBV7-3 TRBD2 CASSLSGRLINEQFF TGTGCCAGCAGCTTGAGCGGGAGGTTAATCAATGAGCAGTTCTTC
NA TRBJ2-7 TRBV27 TRBD2 CASSLVRTSGTFYEQYF TGTGCCAGCAGTTTGGTCAGGACTAGCGGGACTTTCTACGAGCAGTACTTC